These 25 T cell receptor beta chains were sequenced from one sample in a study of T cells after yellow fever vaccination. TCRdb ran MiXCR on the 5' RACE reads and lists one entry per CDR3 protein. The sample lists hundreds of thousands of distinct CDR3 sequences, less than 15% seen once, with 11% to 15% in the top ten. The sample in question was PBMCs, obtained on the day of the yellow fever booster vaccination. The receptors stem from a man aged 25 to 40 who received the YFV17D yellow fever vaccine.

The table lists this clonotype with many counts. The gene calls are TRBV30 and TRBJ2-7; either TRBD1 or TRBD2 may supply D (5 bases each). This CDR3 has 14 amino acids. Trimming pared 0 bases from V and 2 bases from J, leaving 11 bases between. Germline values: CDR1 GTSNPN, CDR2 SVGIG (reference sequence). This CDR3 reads CAWSVGTPTYEQYF. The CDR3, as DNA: TGTGCCTGGAGTGTGGGGACCCCCACCTACGAGCAGTACTTC.

The CDR3 spells CASSLIRELLAGANVLTF. The CDR3 region has the DNA TGTGCCAGCAGTTTAATCAGGGAATTGTTAGCTGGGGCCAACGTCCTGACTTTC. The rearrangement links TRBV28 to TRBJ2-6, with D possibly matching TRBD1 (5 bases). Germline CDR1 is MDHEN and CDR2 is SYDVKM. V lost 2 bases to trimming and J lost 2 bases, with 16 bases between them. The CDR3 consists of 18 residues. Combining the CDR3 with reference TRBV28 and TRBJ2-6 gives the whole variable domain DVKVTQSSRYLVKRTGEKVFLECVQDMDHENMFWYRQDPGLGLRLIYFSYDVKMKEKGDIPEGYSVSREKKERFSLILESASTNQTSMYLCASSLIRELLAGANVLTFGAGSRLTVL.

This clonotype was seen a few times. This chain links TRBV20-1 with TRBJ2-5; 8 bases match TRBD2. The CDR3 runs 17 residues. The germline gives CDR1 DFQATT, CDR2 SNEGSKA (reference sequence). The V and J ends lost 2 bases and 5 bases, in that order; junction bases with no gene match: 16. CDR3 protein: CSARTTTGLVQLETQYF. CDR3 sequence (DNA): TGCAGTGCTAGAACTACGACGGGACTAGTCCAACTTGAGACCCAGTACTTC.

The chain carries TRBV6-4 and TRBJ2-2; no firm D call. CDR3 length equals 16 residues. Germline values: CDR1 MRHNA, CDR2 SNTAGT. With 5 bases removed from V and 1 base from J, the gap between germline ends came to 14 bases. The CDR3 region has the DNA TGTGCCAGCAGTATCCTTCCAGGCGGGAACACCGGGGAGCTGTTTTTT. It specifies CASSILPGGNTGELFF.

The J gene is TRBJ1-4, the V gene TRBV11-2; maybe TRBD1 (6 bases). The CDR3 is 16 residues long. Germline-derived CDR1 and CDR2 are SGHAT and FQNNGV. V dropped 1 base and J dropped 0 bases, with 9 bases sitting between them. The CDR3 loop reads CASSLAHRATNEKLFF. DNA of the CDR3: TGTGCCAGCAGCTTAGCCCACAGGGCAACTAATGAAAAACTGTTTTTT.

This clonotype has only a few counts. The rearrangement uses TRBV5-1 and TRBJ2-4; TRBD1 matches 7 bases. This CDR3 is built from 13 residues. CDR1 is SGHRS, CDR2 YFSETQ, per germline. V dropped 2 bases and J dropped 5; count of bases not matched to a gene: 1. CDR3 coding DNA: TGCGCCAGCAGCTTTACAGGGGAAAACATTCAGTACTTC. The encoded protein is CASSFTGENIQYF.

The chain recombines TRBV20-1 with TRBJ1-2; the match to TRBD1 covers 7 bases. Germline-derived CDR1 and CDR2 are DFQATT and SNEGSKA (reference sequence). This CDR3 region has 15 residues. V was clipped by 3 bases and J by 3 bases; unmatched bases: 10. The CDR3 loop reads CSARDHRGGDYGYTF. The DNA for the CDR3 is TGCAGTGCTAGGGACCACAGGGGAGGTGACTATGGCTACACCTTC.

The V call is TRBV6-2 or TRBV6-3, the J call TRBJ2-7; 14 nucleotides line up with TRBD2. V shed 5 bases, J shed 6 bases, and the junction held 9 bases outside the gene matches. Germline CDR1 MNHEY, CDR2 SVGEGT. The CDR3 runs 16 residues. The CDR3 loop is CASSPVPGTSGSEQYF. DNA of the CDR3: TGTGCCAGCAGTCCTGTCCCCGGGACTAGCGGGAGCGAGCAGTACTTC.

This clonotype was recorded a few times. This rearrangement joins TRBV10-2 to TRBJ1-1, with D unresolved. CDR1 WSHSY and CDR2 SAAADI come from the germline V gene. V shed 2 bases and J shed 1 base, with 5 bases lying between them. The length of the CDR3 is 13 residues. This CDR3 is CASSESANTEAFF. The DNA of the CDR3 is TGCGCCAGCAGTGAGAGCGCGAACACTGAAGCTTTCTTT.

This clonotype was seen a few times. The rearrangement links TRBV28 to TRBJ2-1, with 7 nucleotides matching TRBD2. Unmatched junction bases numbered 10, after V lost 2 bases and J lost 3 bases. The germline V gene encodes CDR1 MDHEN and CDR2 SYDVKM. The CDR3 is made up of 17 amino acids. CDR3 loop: CASSLRSSGASYNEQFF. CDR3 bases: TGTGCCAGCAGTTTACGGTCTAGCGGAGCTAGCTACAATGAGCAGTTCTTC.

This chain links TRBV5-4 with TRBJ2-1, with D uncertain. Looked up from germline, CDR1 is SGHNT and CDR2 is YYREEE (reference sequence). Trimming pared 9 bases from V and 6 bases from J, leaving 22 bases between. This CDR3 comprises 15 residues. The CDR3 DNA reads TGTGCCACCACCCCACTCCTTGCGGCTGGCAATGAGCAGTTCTTC. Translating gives CATTPLLAAGNEQFF.

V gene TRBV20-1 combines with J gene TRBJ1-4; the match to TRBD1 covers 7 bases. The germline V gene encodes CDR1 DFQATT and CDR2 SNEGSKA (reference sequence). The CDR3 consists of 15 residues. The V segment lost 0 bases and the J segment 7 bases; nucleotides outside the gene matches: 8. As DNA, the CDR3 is TGCAGTGCTAGAGATCCAACAGGGGTGGGTGAAAAACTGTTTTTT. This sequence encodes CSARDPTGVGEKLFF.

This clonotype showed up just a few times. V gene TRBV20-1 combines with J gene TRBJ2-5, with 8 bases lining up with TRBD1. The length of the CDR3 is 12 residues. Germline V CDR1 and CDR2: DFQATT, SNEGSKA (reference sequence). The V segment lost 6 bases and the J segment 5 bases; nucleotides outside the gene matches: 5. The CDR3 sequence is CSAWTGFETQYF. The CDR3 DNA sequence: TGCAGTGCCTGGACAGGGTTCGAGACCCAGTACTTC.

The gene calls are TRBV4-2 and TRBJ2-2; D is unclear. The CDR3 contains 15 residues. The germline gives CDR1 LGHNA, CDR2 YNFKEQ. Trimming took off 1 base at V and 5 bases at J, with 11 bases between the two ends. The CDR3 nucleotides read TGTGCCAGCAGCCAAGTTGACTCCGAAACCGGGGAGCTGTTTTTT. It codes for CASSQVDSETGELFF.

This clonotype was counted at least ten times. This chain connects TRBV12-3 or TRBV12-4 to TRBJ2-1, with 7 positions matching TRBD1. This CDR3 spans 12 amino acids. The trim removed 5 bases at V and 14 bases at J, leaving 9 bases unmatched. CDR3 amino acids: CASSPPRDREFF. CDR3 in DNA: TGTGCCAGCAGTCCCCCCAGGGACAGAGAGTTCTTC.

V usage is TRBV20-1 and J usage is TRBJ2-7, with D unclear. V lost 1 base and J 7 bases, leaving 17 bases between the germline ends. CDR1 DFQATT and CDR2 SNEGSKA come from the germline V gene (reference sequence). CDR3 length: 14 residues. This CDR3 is CSARVSAAGMEQYF. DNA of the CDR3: TGCAGTGCTAGAGTATCGGCGGCAGGTATGGAGCAGTACTTC.

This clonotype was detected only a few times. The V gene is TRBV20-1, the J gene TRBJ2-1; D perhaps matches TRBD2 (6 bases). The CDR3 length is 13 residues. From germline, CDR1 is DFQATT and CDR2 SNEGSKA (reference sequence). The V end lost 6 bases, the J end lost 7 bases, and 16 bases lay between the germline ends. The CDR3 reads CSATREKWNEQFF. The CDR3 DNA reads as TGCAGTGCGACCCGGGAGAAGTGGAATGAGCAGTTCTTC.

This CDR3 is CASSPGQSGTQYF. In DNA form, the CDR3 reads TGTGCCAGCTCACCAGGGCAGTCAGGGACCCAGTACTTC. The chain employs TRBV18 and TRBJ2-5; D remains ambiguous. The V end lost 2 bases, the J end lost 7 bases, and 11 bases lay between the germline ends. The length of the CDR3 is 13 residues. CDR1 KGHSH and CDR2 LQKENI come from the germline V gene.

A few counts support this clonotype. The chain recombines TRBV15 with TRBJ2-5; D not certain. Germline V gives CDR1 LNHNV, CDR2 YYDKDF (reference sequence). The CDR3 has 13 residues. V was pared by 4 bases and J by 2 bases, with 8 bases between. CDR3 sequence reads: CATSIQTQETQYF. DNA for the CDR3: TGTGCCACCAGCATCCAAACGCAAGAGACCCAGTACTTC.

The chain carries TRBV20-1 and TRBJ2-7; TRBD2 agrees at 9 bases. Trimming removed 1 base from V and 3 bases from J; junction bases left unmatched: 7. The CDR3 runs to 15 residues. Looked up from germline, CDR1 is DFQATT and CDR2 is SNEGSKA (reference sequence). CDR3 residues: CSARGSSGRHYEQYF. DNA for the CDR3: TGCAGTGCTAGAGGGAGTAGCGGGAGACACTACGAGCAGTACTTC.

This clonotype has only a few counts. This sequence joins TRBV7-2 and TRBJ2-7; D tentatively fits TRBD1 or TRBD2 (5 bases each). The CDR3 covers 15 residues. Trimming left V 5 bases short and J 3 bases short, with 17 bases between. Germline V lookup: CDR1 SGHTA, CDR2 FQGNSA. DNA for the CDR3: TGTGCCAGCAGCCTCCGGGACGGCCAACTCTACGAGCAGTACTTC. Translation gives CASSLRDGQLYEQYF.

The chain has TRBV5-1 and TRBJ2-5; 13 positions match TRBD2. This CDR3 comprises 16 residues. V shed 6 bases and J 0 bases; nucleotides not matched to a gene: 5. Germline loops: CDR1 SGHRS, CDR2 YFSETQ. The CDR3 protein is CASKGLAGINQETQYF. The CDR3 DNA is TGCGCCAGCAAGGGACTAGCGGGAATAAACCAAGAGACCCAGTACTTC.

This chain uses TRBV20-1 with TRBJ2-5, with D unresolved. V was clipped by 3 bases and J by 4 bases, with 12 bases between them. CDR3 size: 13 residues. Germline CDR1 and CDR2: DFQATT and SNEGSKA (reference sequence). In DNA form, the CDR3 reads TGCAGTGCTAGGGGTTGGGTGGGAGAGACCCAGTACTTC. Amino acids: CSARGWVGETQYF.

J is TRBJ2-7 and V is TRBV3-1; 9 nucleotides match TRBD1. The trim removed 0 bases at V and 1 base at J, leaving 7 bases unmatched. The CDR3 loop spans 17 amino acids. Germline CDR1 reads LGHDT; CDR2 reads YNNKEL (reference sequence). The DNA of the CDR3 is TGTGCCAGCAGCCAAGACGTTGGGACAGGGTTATCCTACGAGCAGTACTTC. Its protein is CASSQDVGTGLSYEQYF.

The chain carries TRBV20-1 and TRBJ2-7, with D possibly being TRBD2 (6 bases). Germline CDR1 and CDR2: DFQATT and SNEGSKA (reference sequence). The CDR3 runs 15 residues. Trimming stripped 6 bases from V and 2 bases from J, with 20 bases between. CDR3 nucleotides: TGCAGTGCAGTAGGGACTTCCCCAAGAACCTACGAGCAGTACTTC. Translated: CSAVGTSPRTYEQYF.